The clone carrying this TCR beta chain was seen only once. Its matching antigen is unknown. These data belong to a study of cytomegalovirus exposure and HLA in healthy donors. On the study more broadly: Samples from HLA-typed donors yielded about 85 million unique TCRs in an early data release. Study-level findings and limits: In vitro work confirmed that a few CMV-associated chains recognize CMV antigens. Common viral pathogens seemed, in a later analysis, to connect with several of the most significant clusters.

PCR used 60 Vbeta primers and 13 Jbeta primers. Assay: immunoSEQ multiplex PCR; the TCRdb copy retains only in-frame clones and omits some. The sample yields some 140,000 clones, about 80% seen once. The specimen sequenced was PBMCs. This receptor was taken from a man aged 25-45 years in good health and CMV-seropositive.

In nucleotides, the CDR3 is TGTGCCAGCAGCTTGGGGGGAGGGCCCTATGAGCAGTTCTTC. This gives the protein CASSLGGGPYEQFF. The J gene is TRBJ2-1, the V gene TRBV5-4; 7 bases agree with TRBD2. There are 14 residues in the CDR3. Looked up from germline, CDR1 is SGHNT and CDR2 is YYREEE (reference sequence). Trimming cost V 0 bases and J 8 bases; bases outside gene matches: 5.